Listed below are T cell receptor beta chains from one sample, sequenced in a study of T cell repertoires in cytomegalovirus infection. These TCRs are of unknown antigen specificity. In TCRdb, the reads were re-called with MiXCR into one record per CDR3 protein. This table holds around 800,000 distinct CDR3 sequences, approximately 30% found once. The sample in question was cultured CD8+ T cells from PBMCs, obtained from culture after CMV antigen stimulation. The receptor source for this set is a human donor in good health (CMV status not recorded). Some clones in this sample may be carry-over from other donors' samples. Both conserved end residues are part of each CDR3. The order of the fields is clone size, J gene, D gene, V gene, CDR3 protein, CDR3 DNA. D genes are given only for firm matches. Clone size is given for some rows only: seen once, a few or many times, or a class if the clone is expanded.

NA | TRBJ2-3 | NA | TRBV2 | CASSGPLTGPTDTQYF | TGTGCCAGCAGCGGACCGCTGACGGGACCCACAGATACGCAGTATTTT
few | TRBJ1-2 | NA | TRBV12-3/TRBV12-4 | CASTLFFYDPANYGYTF | TGTGCCAGCACCCTTTTTTTTTACGATCCAGCTAACTATGGCTACACCTTC
NA | TRBJ2-5 | NA | TRBV6-5 | CASSYGGQEETQYF | TGTGCCAGCAGTTACGGGGGACAAGAAGAGACCCAGTACTTC
NA | TRBJ2-7 | TRBD1 | TRBV7-9 | CASSSEGQGSYEQYF | TGTGCCAGCAGCTCGGAAGGACAGGGGTCCTACGAGCAGTACTTC
few | TRBJ1-1 | NA | TRBV12-3/TRBV12-4 | CAIRKPGALNTEAFF | TGTGCCATCCGGAAACCGGGAGCGTTGAACACTGAAGCTTTCTTT
NA | TRBJ2-1 | TRBD2 | TRBV11-2 | CASSLNPRTSGSYNEQFF | TGTGCCAGCAGCTTAAACCCTCGGACTAGCGGTTCCTACAATGAGCAGTTCTTC
NA | TRBJ2-1 | TRBD1 | TRBV23-1 | CASSQSGAGDSTYNEQFF | TGCGCCAGCAGTCAATCAGGAGCAGGGGACAGTACCTACAATGAGCAGTTCTTC
NA | TRBJ1-5 | NA | TRBV5-6 | CASSARGAEGGQPQHF | TGTGCCAGCAGCGCCCGAGGGGCGGAAGGCGGTCAGCCCCAGCATTTT
few | TRBJ2-1 | NA | TRBV13 | CASRPHGSLNEQFF | TGTGCCAGCAGACCACATGGCTCGCTCAATGAGCAGTTCTTC
few | TRBJ2-7 | NA | TRBV6-6 | CASSGIPYGSYEQYF | TGTGCCAGCAGTGGAATCCCGTACGGTTCCTACGAGCAGTACTTC
NA | TRBJ2-5 | TRBD2 | TRBV12-5 | CASALLGGGDQETQYF | TGTGCTAGTGCCCTGTTGGGCGGGGGGGACCAAGAGACCCAGTACTTC
NA | TRBJ2-7 | NA | TRBV6-5 | CASSYTPVAIREQYF | TGTGCCAGCAGTTACACCCCAGTAGCAATACGCGAGCAGTACTTC
NA | TRBJ2-3 | TRBD2 | TRBV2 | CASSEASGGNTDTQYF | TGTGCCAGCAGTGAAGCCAGCGGGGGGAACACAGATACGCAGTATTTT
many | TRBJ2-1 | TRBD2 | TRBV7-8 | CASSFPGGVDNEQFF | TGTGCCAGCAGCTTCCCCGGGGGGGTAGACAATGAGCAGTTCTTC
few | TRBJ2-2 | NA | TRBV27 | CASGPTLGEAGELFF | TGTGCCAGCGGCCCCACTTTAGGGGAAGCCGGGGAGCTGTTTTTT
many | TRBJ1-1 | NA | TRBV7-6 | CASSPLTIEAFF | TGTGCCAGCAGCCCACTGACAATTGAAGCTTTCTTT
few | TRBJ2-2 | NA | TRBV6-5 | CASSYTRAGTGELFF | TGTGCCAGCAGTTACACTCGGGCGGGCACCGGGGAGCTGTTTTTT
NA | TRBJ2-1 | TRBD1 | TRBV4-3 | CASSQYPPPGQGASEQFF | TGCGCCAGCAGCCAATATCCCCCGCCGGGACAGGGAGCGTCTGAGCAGTTCTTC
few | TRBJ1-6 | NA | TRBV28 | CASSLVVGSPLHF | TGTGCCAGCAGTCTCGTAGTGGGTTCACCCCTCCACTTT
NA | TRBJ2-3 | NA | TRBV28 | CASSIRWGGTDTQYF | TGTGCCAGCAGCATCCGGTGGGGGGGCACAGATACGCAGTATTTT
many | TRBJ1-1 | NA | TRBV19 | CASSLTGRDTEAFF | TGTGCCAGTAGTTTAACAGGGAGGGACACTGAAGCTTTCTTT
NA | TRBJ2-3 | NA | TRBV27 | CASSLFGGEADTQYF | TGTGCCAGCAGTTTATTTGGCGGGGAGGCAGATACGCAGTATTTT
many | TRBJ1-6 | TRBD1 | TRBV6-1 | CASSEWAGGVGNSPLHF | TGTGCCAGCAGTGAATGGGCAGGGGGCGTGGGCAATTCACCCCTCCACTTT
NA | TRBJ1-1 | NA | TRBV28 | CASADWGRTEAFF | TGTGCCAGCGCCGATTGGGGGAGAACTGAAGCTTTCTTT
NA | TRBJ2-2 | NA | TRBV14 | CASSQLEGNTGELFF | TGTGCCAGCAGCCAACTCGAGGGGAACACCGGGGAGCTGTTTTTT
many | TRBJ2-5 | NA | TRBV7-2 | CASSYPGYQETQYF | TGTGCCAGCAGCTATCCGGGCTACCAAGAGACCCAGTACTTC
NA | TRBJ2-3 | TRBD2 | TRBV5-1 | CASSWTSGALDTQYF | TGCGCCAGCAGCTGGACTAGCGGGGCGTTAGATACGCAGTATTTT
many | TRBJ2-5 | TRBD2 | TRBV12-3/TRBV12-4 | CASTPLAGGRETQYF | TGTGCCAGCACCCCCTTAGCGGGGGGGCGAGAGACCCAGTACTTC
NA | TRBJ2-2 | NA | TRBV11-2 | CASSGRIYTNTGELFF | TGTGCCAGCAGCGGGAGGATCTACACTAACACCGGGGAGCTGTTTTTT
NA | TRBJ1-3 | TRBD1 | TRBV28 | CASSSRQGAGNTIYF | TGTGCCAGCAGTTCCAGACAGGGGGCTGGAAACACCATATATTTT
NA | TRBJ2-1 | TRBD2 | TRBV12-3/TRBV12-4 | CASSLPPRDYSYNEQFF | TGTGCCAGCAGTTTACCCCCCCGGGACTACTCCTACAATGAGCAGTTCTTC
many | TRBJ2-3 | TRBD2 | TRBV7-9 | CASHSSGNTDTQYF | TGTGCCAGCCACTCTAGCGGGAACACAGATACGCAGTATTTT
many | TRBJ1-1 | NA | TRBV7-8 | CASSLGSGLGEAFF | TGTGCCAGCAGCTTAGGTTCAGGGCTGGGGGAAGCTTTCTTT
NA | TRBJ2-1 | NA | TRBV19 | CASSIEWGASYNEQFF | TGTGCCAGTAGTATAGAATGGGGGGCCTCCTACAATGAGCAGTTCTTC
NA | TRBJ2-1 | TRBD1 | TRBV5-1 | CASSLVVTGSNEQFF | TGCGCCAGCAGCTTGGTCGTGACAGGGTCAAATGAGCAGTTCTTC
NA | TRBJ1-6 | NA | TRBV14 | CASSQDSGLNSPLHF | TGTGCCAGCAGCCAAGATTCAGGGCTAAATTCACCCCTCCACTTT
NA | TRBJ1-2 | TRBD1 | TRBV7-6 | CASSPTIGTGQRYTF | TGTGCCAGCAGCCCTACGATAGGGACAGGGCAACGCTACACCTTC
NA | TRBJ1-1 | NA | TRBV5-4 | CASSREDTEAFF | TGTGCCAGCAGTCGAGAGGACACTGAAGCTTTCTTT
NA | TRBJ2-1 | NA | TRBV11-2 | CASSLIVPVDEQFF | TGTGCCAGCAGCTTAATTGTTCCCGTCGATGAGCAGTTCTTC
NA | TRBJ2-5 | TRBD2 | TRBV29-1 | CSVHYWGGETQYF | TGCAGCGTACACTACTGGGGGGGAGAGACCCAGTACTTC
few | TRBJ1-1 | NA | TRBV6-5 | CASSSGRILGTEAFF | TGTGCCAGCAGTTCGGGACGGATCCTGGGCACTGAAGCTTTCTTT
NA | TRBJ2-3 | NA | TRBV5-6 | CASSAFVDTQYF | TGTGCCAGCAGCGCGTTTGTGGATACGCAGTATTTT
NA | TRBJ2-5 | NA | TRBV15 | CATSRVDEGQETQYF | TGTGCCACCAGCAGAGTAGACGAGGGGCAAGAGACCCAGTACTTC
many | TRBJ2-3 | TRBD1 | TRBV6-1 | CASSPRRGQGPGESGTDTQYF | TGTGCCAGCAGTCCCCGTAGAGGACAGGGGCCCGGAGAGTCAGGGACAGATACGCAGTATTTT
few | TRBJ1-2 | NA | TRBV12-3/TRBV12-4 | CASSFNSLVDGYTF | TGTGCCAGCAGTTTTAACAGCCTGGTGGATGGCTACACCTTC
few | TRBJ1-1 | NA | TRBV4-2 | CASSQGPATEAFF | TGTGCCAGCAGCCAAGGACCGGCCACTGAAGCTTTCTTT
NA | TRBJ1-1 | TRBD1 | TRBV19 | CASSPWDRGTAEAFF | TGTGCCAGTAGTCCATGGGACAGGGGGACGGCTGAAGCTTTCTTT
NA | TRBJ1-6 | TRBD1 | TRBV7-9 | CASSTQPGQSSYNSPLHF | TGTGCCAGCAGCACCCAACCGGGACAGAGCTCCTATAATTCACCCCTCCACTTT
few | TRBJ1-2 | TRBD1 | TRBV7-9 | CASSLSRDRDSYGYTF | TGTGCCAGCAGCTTATCCCGGGACAGGGATTCCTATGGCTACACCTTC
NA | TRBJ1-1 | NA | TRBV4-2 | CASSQRNSGENTEAFF | TGTGCCAGCAGCCAACGTAACTCGGGGGAGAACACTGAAGCTTTCTTT
NA | TRBJ1-2 | NA | TRBV20-1 | CSARAAGDYGYTF | TGCAGTGCTAGAGCCGCGGGGGACTATGGCTACACCTTC
NA | TRBJ1-5 | NA | TRBV12-3/TRBV12-4 | CASSFHIDNQPQHF | TGTGCCAGCAGTTTTCACATTGACAATCAGCCCCAGCATTTT
NA | TRBJ2-7 | TRBD2 | TRBV10-3 | CATGLGTYEQYF | TGTGCCACCGGACTAGGAACCTACGAGCAGTACTTC
many | TRBJ1-4 | NA | TRBV7-3 | CASSSNGRGANEKLFF | TGTGCCAGCAGCTCAAACGGGAGGGGCGCTAATGAAAAACTGTTTTTT
few | TRBJ2-1 | NA | TRBV7-8 | CASRPPTEGYRNEQFF | TGTGCCAGCAGACCCCCAACGGAGGGTTATCGCAATGAGCAGTTCTTC
NA | TRBJ1-2 | NA | TRBV2 | CASTSRTDVYGYTF | TGTGCCAGCACCAGTCGGACAGACGTTTATGGCTACACCTTC
NA | TRBJ2-3 | TRBD2 | TRBV2 | CASTPLAGGGDTQYF | TGTGCCAGCACCCCACTAGCGGGGGGTGGAGATACGCAGTATTTT
few | TRBJ2-5 | TRBD1 | TRBV5-6 | CASSLEGDRGLYPPVEQETQYF | TGTGCCAGCAGCTTGGAGGGAGACAGGGGGTTGTATCCCCCGGTAGAACAAGAGACCCAGTACTTC
few | TRBJ2-5 | NA | TRBV28 | CASSLNPMQETQYF | TGTGCCAGCAGTTTGAACCCCATGCAAGAGACCCAGTACTTC